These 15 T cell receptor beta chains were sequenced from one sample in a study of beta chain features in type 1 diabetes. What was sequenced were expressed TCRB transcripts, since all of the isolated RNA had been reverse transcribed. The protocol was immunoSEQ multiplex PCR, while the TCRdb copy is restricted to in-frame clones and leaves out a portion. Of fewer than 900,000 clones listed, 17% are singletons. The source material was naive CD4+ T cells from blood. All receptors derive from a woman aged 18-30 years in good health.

Here the CDR3 reads CASRAGGFGELFF. The CDR3 bases are TGTGCCAGCAGGGCGGGAGGTTTCGGGGAGCTGTTTTTT. V usage is TRBV7-3 and J usage is TRBJ2-2, with 8 bases identical to TRBD2. The germline V gene has CDR1 SGHTA and CDR2 FQGTGA. The trim removed 6 bases at V and 7 bases at J, leaving 4 bases unmatched. The CDR3 consists of 13 residues.

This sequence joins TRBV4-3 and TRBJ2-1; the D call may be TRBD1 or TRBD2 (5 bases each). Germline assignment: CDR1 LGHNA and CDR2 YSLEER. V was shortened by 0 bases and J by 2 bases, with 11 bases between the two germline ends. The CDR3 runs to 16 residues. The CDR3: CASSQEGVRTYNEQFF. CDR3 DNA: TGCGCCAGCAGCCAAGAGGGGGTGAGGACCTACAATGAGCAGTTCTTC.

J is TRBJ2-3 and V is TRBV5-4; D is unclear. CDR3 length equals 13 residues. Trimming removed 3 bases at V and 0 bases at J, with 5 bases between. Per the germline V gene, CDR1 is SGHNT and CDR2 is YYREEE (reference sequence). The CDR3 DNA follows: TGTGCCAGCAGCTCCCCGAGCACAGATACGCAGTATTTT. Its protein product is CASSSPSTDTQYF.

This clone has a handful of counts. The CDR3 DNA reads as TGTGCCAGCTCACCATTATGGGAGCAGTTCTTC. Encoded protein: CASSPLWEQFF. J is TRBJ2-1 and V is TRBV18; no clear D. This CDR3 comprises 11 residues. Trimming removed 2 bases at V and 10 bases at J, with 6 bases between. Germline assignment: CDR1 KGHSH and CDR2 LQKENI.

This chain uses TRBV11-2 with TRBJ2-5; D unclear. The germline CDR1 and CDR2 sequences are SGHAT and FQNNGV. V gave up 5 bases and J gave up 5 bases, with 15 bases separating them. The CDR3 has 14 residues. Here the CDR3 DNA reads TGTGCCAGCAGCCTCCTGGGCGCAAGGGAGACCCAGTACTTC. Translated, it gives CASSLLGARETQYF. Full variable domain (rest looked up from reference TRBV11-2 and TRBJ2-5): EAGVAQSPRYKIIEKRQSVAFWCNPISGHATLYWYQQILGQGPKLLIQFQNNGVVDDSQLPKDRFSAERLKGVDSTLKIQPAKLEDSAVYLCASSLLGARETQYFGPGTRLLVL.

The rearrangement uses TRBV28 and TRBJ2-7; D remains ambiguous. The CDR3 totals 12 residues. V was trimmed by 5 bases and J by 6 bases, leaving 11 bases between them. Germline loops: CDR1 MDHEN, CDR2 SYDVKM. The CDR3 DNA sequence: TGTGCCAGCAGTGTTGTCCTGCGCGAGCAGTACTTC. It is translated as CASSVVLREQYF.

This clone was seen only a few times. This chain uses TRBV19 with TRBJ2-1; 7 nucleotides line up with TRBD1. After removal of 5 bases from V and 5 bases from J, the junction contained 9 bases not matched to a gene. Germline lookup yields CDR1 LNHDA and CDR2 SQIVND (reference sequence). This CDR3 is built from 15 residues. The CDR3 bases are TGTGCCAGTAGTGTTAGGGGGCAATGGGACAATGAGCAGTTCTTC. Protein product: CASSVRGQWDNEQFF.

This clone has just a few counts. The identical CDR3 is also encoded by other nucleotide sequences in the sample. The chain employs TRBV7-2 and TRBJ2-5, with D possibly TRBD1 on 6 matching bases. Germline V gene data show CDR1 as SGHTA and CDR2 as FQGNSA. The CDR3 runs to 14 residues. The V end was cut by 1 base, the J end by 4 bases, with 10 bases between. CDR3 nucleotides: TGTGCCAGCAGCTTAGGAGGGGGAGCAGAGACCCAGTACTTC. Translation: CASSLGGGAETQYF.

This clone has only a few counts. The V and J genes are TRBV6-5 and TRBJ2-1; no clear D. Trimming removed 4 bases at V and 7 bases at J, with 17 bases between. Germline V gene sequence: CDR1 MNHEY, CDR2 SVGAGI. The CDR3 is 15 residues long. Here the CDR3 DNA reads TGTGCCAGCAGTTCCCCAAACGGGTTTGTGAATGAGCAGTTCTTC. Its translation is CASSSPNGFVNEQFF.

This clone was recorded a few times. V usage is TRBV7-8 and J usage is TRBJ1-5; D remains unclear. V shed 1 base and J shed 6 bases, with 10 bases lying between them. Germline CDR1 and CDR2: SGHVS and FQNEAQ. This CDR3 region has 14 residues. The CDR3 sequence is CASSLVAGTQPQHF. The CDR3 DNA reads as TGTGCCAGCAGCTTAGTCGCGGGAACTCAGCCCCAGCATTTT.

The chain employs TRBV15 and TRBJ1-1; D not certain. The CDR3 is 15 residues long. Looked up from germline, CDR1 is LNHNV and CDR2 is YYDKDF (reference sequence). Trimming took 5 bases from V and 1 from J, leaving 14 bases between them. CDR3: CATSSQLTENTEAFF. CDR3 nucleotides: TGTGCCACCAGCTCACAACTAACAGAGAACACTGAAGCTTTCTTT. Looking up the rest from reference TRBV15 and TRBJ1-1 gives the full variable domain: DAMVIQNPRYQVTQFGKPVTLSCSQTLNHNVMYWYQQKSSQAPKLLFHYYDKDFNNEADTPDNFQSRRPNTSFCFLDIRSPGLGDTAMYLCATSSQLTENTEAFFGQGTRLTVV.

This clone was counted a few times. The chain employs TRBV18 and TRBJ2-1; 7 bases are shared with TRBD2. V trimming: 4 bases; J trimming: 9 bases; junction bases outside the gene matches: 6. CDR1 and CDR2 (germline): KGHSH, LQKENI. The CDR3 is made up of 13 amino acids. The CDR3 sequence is CASSLGLPIEQFF. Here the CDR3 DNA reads TGTGCCAGCTCACTGGGACTACCAATTGAGCAGTTCTTC.

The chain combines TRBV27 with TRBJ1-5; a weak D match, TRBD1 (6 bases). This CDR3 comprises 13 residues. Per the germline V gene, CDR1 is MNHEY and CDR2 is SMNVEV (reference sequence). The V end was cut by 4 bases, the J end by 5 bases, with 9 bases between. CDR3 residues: CASSSRGHQPQHF. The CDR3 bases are TGTGCCAGCAGTTCTCGGGGGCATCAGCCCCAGCATTTT.

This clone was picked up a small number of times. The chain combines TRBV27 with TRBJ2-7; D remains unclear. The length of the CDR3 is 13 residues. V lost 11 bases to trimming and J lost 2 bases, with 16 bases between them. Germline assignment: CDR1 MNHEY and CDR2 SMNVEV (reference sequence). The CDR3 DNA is TGTGCCGTTCAAGGTCCTCTGGCCTACGAGCAGTACTTC. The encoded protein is CAVQGPLAYEQYF.

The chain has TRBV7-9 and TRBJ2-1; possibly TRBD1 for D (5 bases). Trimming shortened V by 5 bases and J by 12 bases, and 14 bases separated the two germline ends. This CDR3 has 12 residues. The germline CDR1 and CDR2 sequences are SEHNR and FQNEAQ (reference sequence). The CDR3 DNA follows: TGTGCCAGCAGCCCCGGCCCGCAGGGGCAGTTCTTC. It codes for CASSPGPQGQFF.